This T cell receptor beta chain came from a study of blood T cell repertoires in COVID-19. Study as a whole: The United States, Italy and Spain were the sources of the acute and convalescent COVID-19 samples. The cDNA or gDNA used as material had been derived from T cells, B-cell-depleted T cells, or PBMCs.

The Seattle patients, enrolled during active infection, were followed longitudinally. This CDR3 has 17 residues. V lost 0 bases, J lost 2 bases, and 14 bases lay in between. CDR1 is MGHRA and CDR2 is YSYEKL in the germline V gene. Original handling: Reference gene primer amplification gave estimated nucleated cell counts. Data came from immunoSEQ multiplex PCR; TCRdb stores just in-frame clones and leaves some out. V and J calls and clone size follow that table, whereas D and trimming were derived from the DNA. Of about 180,000 clones listed, about 87% are singletons. Input material: peripheral blood. The receptor was derived from an older woman with COVID-19, enrolled during active disease. J is TRBJ1-3 and V is TRBV4-1; D unclear. This CDR3 is CASSQDRGIGPGNTIYF. In DNA, the CDR3 is TGCGCCAGCAGCCAAGATCGGGGAATTGGACCTGGAAACACCATATATTTT.